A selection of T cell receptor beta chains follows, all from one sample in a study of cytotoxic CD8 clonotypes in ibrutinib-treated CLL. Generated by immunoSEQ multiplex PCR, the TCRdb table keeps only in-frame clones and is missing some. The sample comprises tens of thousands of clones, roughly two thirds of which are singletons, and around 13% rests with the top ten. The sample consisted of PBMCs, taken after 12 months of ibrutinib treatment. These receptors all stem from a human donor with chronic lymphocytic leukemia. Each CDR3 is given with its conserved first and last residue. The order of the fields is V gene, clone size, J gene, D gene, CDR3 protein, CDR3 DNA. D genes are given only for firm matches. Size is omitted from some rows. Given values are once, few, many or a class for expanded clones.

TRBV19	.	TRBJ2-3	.	CASSIVRAAADTQYF	TGTGCCAGTAGTATAGTAAGGGCGGCGGCAGATACGCAGTATTTT
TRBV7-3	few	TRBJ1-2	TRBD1	CASSPGQGLLKSSYTF	TGTGCCAGCAGCCCAGGACAGGGCCTCCTCAAATCTAGCTACACCTTC
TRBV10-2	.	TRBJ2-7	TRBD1	CASSNRGSSYEQYF	TGCGCCAGCAGCAACAGGGGAAGCTCCTACGAGCAGTACTTC
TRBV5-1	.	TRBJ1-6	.	CASSSEGSRDSPLHF	TGCGCCAGCAGCTCGGAGGGCAGTAGGGATTCACCCCTCCACTTT
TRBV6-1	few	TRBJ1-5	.	CASTPGAAEVQPQHF	TGTGCCAGCACCCCAGGGGCAGCGGAGGTTCAGCCCCAGCATTTT
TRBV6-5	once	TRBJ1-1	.	CASSYSPGRNTEAFF	TGTGCCAGCAGTTACTCGCCAGGGCGGAACACTGAAGCTTTCTTT
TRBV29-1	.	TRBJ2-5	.	CSAPAFMGETQYF	TGCAGCGCCCCTGCCTTTATGGGAGAGACCCAGTACTTC
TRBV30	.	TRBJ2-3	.	CAWSVLLGDTQYF	TGTGCCTGGAGTGTACTCTTGGGAGATACGCAGTATTTT
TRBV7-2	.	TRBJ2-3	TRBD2	CASSLDLSASGGDTQYF	TGTGCCAGCAGCTTAGACCTTTCGGCTAGCGGGGGTGATACGCAGTATTTT
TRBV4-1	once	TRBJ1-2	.	CASSQESGSNYGYTF	TGCGCCAGCAGCCAAGAATCCGGCTCTAACTATGGCTACACCTTC
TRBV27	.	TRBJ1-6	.	CASSLSQFNSPLHF	TGTGCCAGCAGTTTATCACAGTTCAATTCACCCCTCCACTTT
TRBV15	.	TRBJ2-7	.	CATRVAGQQYF	TGTGCCACCAGGGTGGCGGGGCAGCAGTACTTC
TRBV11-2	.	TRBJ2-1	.	CASSSISSYNEQFF	TGTGCCAGCAGCTCCATTAGCTCCTACAATGAGCAGTTCTTC
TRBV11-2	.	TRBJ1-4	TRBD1	CASSLRWTGNEKLFF	TGTGCCAGCAGCTTAAGGTGGACAGGGAATGAAAAACTGTTTTTT
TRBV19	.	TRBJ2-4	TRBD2	CASSGLAGALAKNIQYF	TGTGCCAGTTCGGGACTAGCGGGGGCACTAGCCAAAAACATTCAGTACTTC
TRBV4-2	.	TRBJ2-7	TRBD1	CASSFGQAEYEQYF	TGTGCCAGCAGCTTCGGACAGGCCGAATACGAGCAGTACTTC
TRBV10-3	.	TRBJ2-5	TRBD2	CAISPGAGGRETQYF	TGTGCCATCAGCCCGGGTGCGGGGGGGAGGGAGACCCAGTACTTC
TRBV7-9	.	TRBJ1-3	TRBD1	CASSVTGAGYSGNTIYF	TGTGCCAGCAGCGTTACAGGGGCCGGTTACTCTGGAAACACCATATATTTT
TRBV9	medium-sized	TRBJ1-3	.	CASSAGQTSGNTIYF	TGTGCCAGCAGCGCTGGACAGACCTCTGGAAACACCATATATTTT
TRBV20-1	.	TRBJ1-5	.	CSPGGRQPQHF	TGCAGCCCTGGGGGGAGGCAGCCCCAGCATTTT
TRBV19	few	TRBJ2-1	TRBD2	CASSIRLAGGQNNEQFF	TGTGCCAGTAGTATTCGGCTAGCGGGGGGGCAAAACAATGAGCAGTTCTTC
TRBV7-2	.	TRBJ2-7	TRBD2	CASSLAGTSGGYEQYF	TGTGCCAGCAGCTTAGCGGGGACTAGCGGGGGCTACGAGCAGTACTTC
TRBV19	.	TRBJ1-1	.	CAISQPGQENTEAFF	TGTGCCATATCCCAGCCGGGACAAGAGAACACTGAAGCTTTCTTT
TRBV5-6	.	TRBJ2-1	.	CASSFRVDDEQFF	TGTGCCAGCAGCTTCAGGGTGGACGATGAGCAGTTCTTC
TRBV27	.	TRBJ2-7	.	CASSSGTKGYEQYF	TGTGCCAGCAGTTCGGGGACAAAAGGCTACGAGCAGTACTTC
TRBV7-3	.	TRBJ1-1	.	CASSWPTGTEAFF	TGTGCCAGCAGCTGGCCGACGGGCACTGAAGCTTTCTTT
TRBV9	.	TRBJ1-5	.	CASSVHGGGNQPQHF	TGTGCCAGCAGCGTACACGGGGGTGGCAATCAGCCCCAGCATTTT
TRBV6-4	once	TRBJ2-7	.	CASSDLSKPGACEQYF	TGTGCCAGCAGCGACCTATCGAAACCAGGGGCCTGCGAGCAGTACTTC
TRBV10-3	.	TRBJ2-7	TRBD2	CAISESGGASREQYF	TGTGCCATCAGTGAGTCGGGAGGGGCAAGCCGGGAGCAGTACTTC
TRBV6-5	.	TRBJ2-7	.	CASSRDPNYEQYF	TGTGCCAGCAGCCGGGACCCAAACTACGAGCAGTACTTC
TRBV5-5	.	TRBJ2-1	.	CASSLVLDSNEQFF	TGTGCCAGCAGCTTGGTTCTGGATTCGAACGAGCAGTTCTTC
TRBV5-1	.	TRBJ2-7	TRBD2	CASSFGLAGDEQYF	TGCGCCAGCAGCTTCGGACTAGCGGGGGACGAGCAGTACTTC
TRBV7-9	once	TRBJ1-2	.	CASSLETVGGYTF	TGTGCCAGCAGCTTAGAGACCGTGGGTGGCTACACCTTC
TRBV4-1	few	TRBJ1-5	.	CASSQDHPGPFNQPQHF	TGCGCCAGCAGCCAAGATCACCCAGGGCCGTTCAATCAGCCCCAGCATTTT
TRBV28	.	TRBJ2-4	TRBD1	CASSLFGTGIKNIQYF	TGTGCCAGCAGTTTATTCGGGACAGGAATCAAAAACATTCAGTACTTC
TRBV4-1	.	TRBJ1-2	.	CASSPHTARAMGFGYTF	TGCGCCAGCAGCCCCCACACCGCCCGGGCTATGGGGTTTGGCTACACCTTC
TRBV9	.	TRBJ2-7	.	CASSVEQVTYEQYF	TGTGCCAGCAGCGTTGAACAGGTTACCTACGAGCAGTACTTC